The clone carrying this T cell receptor (beta chain) was seen at least ten times. The data derive from a study of regulatory T cells in long-lasting Graves disease. HTBI primers from iRepertoire and Arm-PCR of CDR3 regions yielded the TCR beta libraries. TCRdb reanalysed the multiplex PCR reads using MiXCR and keeps one entry per CDR3 protein. The sample includes some 450,000 distinct CDR3 sequences, about 25% seen only once; the top ten take approximately 25%. Time point specified: persistent/refractory GD, antithyroid drugs over 5 years with positive TRAb. Extracted RNA from PBMCs served as the source of the TCR library. The origin of this receptor is a female donor with Graves disease. The sample consisted of peripheral blood mononuclear cells (PBMCs), taken when the disease was refractory, from a patient treated with antithyroid drugs.

CDR3 nucleotide sequence: TGTGCCAGCGCTGGGGGTGTTGAGACCCAGTACTTC. Amino acids: CASAGGVETQYF. This rearrangement joins TRBV2 to TRBJ2-5; possibly TRBD1 or TRBD2 for D (5 bases each). Germline V CDR1 and CDR2: SNHLY, FYNNEI. V was clipped by 8 bases and J by 5 bases, with 12 bases between them. The CDR3 spans 12 residues.